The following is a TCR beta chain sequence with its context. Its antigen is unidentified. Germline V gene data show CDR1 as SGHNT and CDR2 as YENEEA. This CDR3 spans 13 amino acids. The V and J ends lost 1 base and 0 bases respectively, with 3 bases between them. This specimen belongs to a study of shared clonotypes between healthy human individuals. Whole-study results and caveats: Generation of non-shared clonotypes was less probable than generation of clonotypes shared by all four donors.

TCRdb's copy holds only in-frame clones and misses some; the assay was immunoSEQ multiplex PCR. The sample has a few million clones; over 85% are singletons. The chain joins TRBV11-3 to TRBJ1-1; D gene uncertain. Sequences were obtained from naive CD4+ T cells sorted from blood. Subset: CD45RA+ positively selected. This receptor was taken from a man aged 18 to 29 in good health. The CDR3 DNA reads TGTGCCAGCAGCTTAGTAATGAACACTGAAGCTTTCTTT. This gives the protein CASSLVMNTEAFF.